Described below is a single TCR beta chain sequence and its context. This CDR3 region has 17 residues. V gave up 1 base and J gave up 5 bases, with 21 bases separating them. CDR1 is SGHDT and CDR2 is YYEEEE in the germline V gene. This record belongs to a study of T cell changes during pregnancy in multiple sclerosis. Sequencing used immunoSEQ multiplex PCR; TCRdb keeps in-frame clones, though not all of them. The sample contains 60,000 to 75,000 clones, 92% of which appear only once. The starting material was peripheral blood, obtained after pregnancy. The chain couples TRBV5-6 to TRBJ1-2; TRBD1 is a possible D gene (6 bases). The source is a female donor with multiple sclerosis, enrolled in a pregnancy study. Here the CDR3 reads CASSLIKRTAIQYGYTF. DNA for the CDR3: TGTGCCAGCAGCTTGATTAAGCGGACAGCCATCCAGTATGGCTACACCTTC.